This TCR beta chain was captured in a study of blood T cell repertoires in COVID-19. Study at large: Samples of COVID-19 (acute and convalescent) were obtained from the United States, Italy and Spain.

Comment on this clone: The same CDR3 arises from other DNA sequences in this sample as well.

In the authors' methods: It was from reference gene primer amplification that nucleated cell counts were estimated. The protocol was immunoSEQ multiplex PCR, while the TCRdb copy is restricted to in-frame clones and leaves out a portion. Clone size and the V and J calls come from that table; the DNA yielded D and trimming. This repertoire shows 230,000 or so clones, 84% found once; its top ten account for approximately 2.4%. With 1 base clipped from V and 4 bases from J, the junction kept 0 bases outside the gene matches. The CDR3 is 13 residues long. The V gene's germline CDR1 is SGHTA and CDR2 FQGNSA.

The sequence was collected from a man aged 40-49 years who had recovered from COVID-19. The chain recombines TRBV7-2 with TRBJ1-1, with 7 bases lining up with TRBD1. The source material was peripheral blood. CDR3 residues: CASSLDRGTEAFF. CDR3 bases: TGTGCCAGCAGCTTAGACAGGGGCACTGAAGCTTTCTTT.